This T cell receptor beta chain was found in a study of Graves' ophthalmopathy and Graves' hyperthyroidism. Study-level results: Ophthalmopathy progression was predicted by the model at 55% to 71% sensitivity and approximately 72% specificity. The 13-signature model separated ophthalmopathy from stable hyperthyroidism at around 86% sensitivity and nearly 83% specificity.

For donors with ophthalmopathy, the disease showed moderate-to-severe activity, reached CAS ≥3 and NOSPECS ≥4, and had lasted under 3 months. Many counts were recorded for this clonotype. Its specificity is not known. The CDR3 has 17 residues. Trimming cost V 2 bases and J 0 bases; bases outside gene matches: 6. RNA transcripts provided the template for amplifying TCR beta CDR3 regions. Amplification began with first-round RT-PCR using HTBI primers, then second-round multiplex PCR was performed. TCRdb fed the multiplex PCR reads into MiXCR, producing one record per CDR3 protein. The sample yields about 480,000 distinct CDR3 sequences, 14% seen once.

The sequence came from a woman aged 30 to 39 with Graves' ophthalmopathy. Sequenced: blood. The rearrangement joins TRBV12-3 or TRBV12-4 to TRBJ2-5, with 10 bases lining up with TRBD2. The CDR3 reads CASSLLAGDPYQETQYF. The CDR3 region has the DNA TGTGCCAGCAGTTTACTAGCGGGGGACCCGTACCAAGAGACCCAGTACTTC.